Each of the 31 T cell receptor beta chains below was sequenced from the same sample in a study of blood T cell repertoires in COVID-19. Only in-frame clones appear in the TCRdb table, and some are missing; sequencing was by immunoSEQ multiplex PCR. This table holds fewer than 200,000 clones, around 73% found once. The sequencing sample was made of PBMCs or T cells enriched from blood (not recorded which). Receptors were obtained from a woman in her forties or fifties who had recovered from COVID-19.

Only one count was recorded for this clone. The chain uses TRBV7-3 and TRBJ2-2; unclear D gene. This CDR3 has 18 residues. Germline CDR1 and CDR2: SGHTA and FQGTGA. Trimming cost V 5 bases and J 7 bases, with 26 bases left between them. CDR3 sequence: CASSPIMSRFPPIGELFF. The CDR3 nucleotides are TGTGCCAGCAGCCCGATCATGAGCAGGTTCCCTCCAATCGGGGAGCTGTTTTTT.

The V gene is TRBV7-3, the J gene TRBJ2-7, with D perhaps TRBD2 (7 bases). This CDR3 spans 13 amino acids. With 5 bases removed from V and 5 bases from J, the gap between germline ends came to 13 bases. Germline lookup yields CDR1 SGHTA and CDR2 FQGTGA. CDR3 nucleotide sequence: TGTGCCAGCAGCCGGGGGGCGGACAACGAGCAGTACTTC. Protein product: CASSRGADNEQYF.

This chain links TRBV18 with TRBJ1-2; a weak D match, TRBD1 (5 bases). The germline gives CDR1 KGHSH, CDR2 LQKENI. The CDR3 loop spans 13 amino acids. V was pared by 2 bases and J by 4 bases, with 8 bases between. CDR3 DNA sequence: TGTGCCAGCTCACCAGACAGTACCTATGGCTACACCTTC. Its translation is CASSPDSTYGYTF.

The chain has TRBV28 and TRBJ1-5, with 9 bases matching TRBD1. The germline V gene has CDR1 MDHEN and CDR2 SYDVKM. V shed 2 bases, J shed 5 bases, and the junction held 4 bases outside the gene matches. CDR3 length: 15 amino acids. The CDR3 bases are TGTGCCAGCAGTTTAAGGGGACAGGGCTATCAGCCCCAGCATTTT. This codes for CASSLRGQGYQPQHF.

This clone was counted a single time. The V and J genes are TRBV10-3 and TRBJ2-3, with TRBD2 as a possible D gene (7 bases). Trimming stripped 8 bases from V and 0 bases from J, with 9 bases between. The CDR3 covers 13 residues. Per germline, CDR1 ENHRY and CDR2 SYGVKD. CDR3 sequence (DNA): TGTGCCATCCGGGGGGCTAGCACAGATACGCAGTATTTT. Amino acid sequence: CAIRGASTDTQYF.

The chain uses TRBV24-1 and TRBJ2-3; TRBD1 matches at 8 bases. There are 13 residues in the CDR3. CDR1 KGHDR and CDR2 SFDVKD come from the germline V gene. V shed 5 bases, J shed 6 bases, and the junction held 3 bases outside the gene matches. For the CDR3, the DNA is TGTGCCACCAGTGTTCAGGGGGCGGATACGCAGTATTTT. It is translated as CATSVQGADTQYF.

In its sample, this clone was seen once. V gene TRBV7-2 combines with J gene TRBJ2-3; 10 bases map to TRBD1. Unmatched junction bases numbered 12, after V lost 3 bases and J lost 6 bases. The CDR3 has 17 residues. Germline loops: CDR1 SGHTA, CDR2 FQGNSA. CDR3 protein: CASSFGPGTGASDTQYF. The CDR3 nucleotides read TGTGCCAGCAGCTTTGGCCCCGGGACAGGGGCATCCGATACGCAGTATTTT.

CDR3 in DNA: TGTGCCAGCAGCGGAGTCAGGGTTGACTATGGCTACACCTTC. Translating gives CASSGVRVDYGYTF. The J gene is TRBJ1-2, the V gene TRBV6-5; perhaps TRBD1 as D (5 bases). Germline CDR1 and CDR2: MNHEY and SVGAGI. V lost 6 bases and J lost 3, with 14 bases in between. The CDR3 contains 14 residues.

V is TRBV5-6 and J is TRBJ2-7, with D tentatively TRBD2 (7 bases). V was trimmed by 3 bases and J by 5 bases, leaving 15 bases between them. This CDR3 is 14 amino acids long. CDR1 and CDR2 from the germline V gene are SGHDT and YYEEEE. CDR3 region: CASSSRGRGDEQYF. The CDR3 coding sequence is TGTGCCAGCAGCTCCCGAGGGAGGGGGGACGAGCAGTACTTC.

V usage is TRBV3-1 (or the pseudogene TRBV3-2) and J usage is TRBJ2-7; 9 bases fit TRBD1. The germline CDR1 and CDR2 sequences are LGHDT and YNNKEL (reference sequence). This CDR3 has 16 residues. With 2 bases clipped from V and 5 bases from J, the junction kept 10 bases outside the gene matches. The CDR3 loop is CASSQPMGQGRDEQYF. CDR3 sequence (DNA): TGTGCCAGCAGCCAACCCATGGGACAGGGCAGAGACGAGCAGTACTTC.

In this sample, this clone turned up once. The chain joins TRBV19 to TRBJ1-1; maybe TRBD1 (5 bases). Trimming took 7 bases from V and 5 from J, leaving 20 bases between them. This CDR3 contains 15 residues. CDR1 is LNHDA, CDR2 SQIVND, per germline (reference sequence). CDR3 region: CASTAQGGPTTEAFF. The DNA for the CDR3 is TGTGCCAGTACCGCCCAGGGCGGACCAACTACTGAAGCTTTCTTT. The full variable domain, with the rest looked up from reference TRBV19 and TRBJ1-1, is DGGITQSPKYLFRKEGQNVTLSCEQNLNHDAMYWYRQDPGQGLRLIYYSQIVNDFQKGDIAEGYSVSREKKESFPLTVTSAQKNPTAFYLCASTAQGGPTTEAFFGQGTRLTVV.

The V gene is TRBV27, the J gene TRBJ2-5; 7 bases are a match to TRBD2. The ends lost 3 bases at V and 9 bases at J; junction bases unmatched: 13. This CDR3 region has 15 residues. CDR1 and CDR2 (germline): MNHEY, SMNVEV (reference sequence). The CDR3 spells CASSFAGAGPGAQYF. Here the CDR3 DNA reads TGTGCCAGCAGTTTTGCGGGAGCAGGACCGGGGGCCCAGTACTTC.

A few counts support this clone. The genes are TRBV30 and TRBJ1-3; D perhaps matches TRBD1 (5 bases). The CDR3 sequence is 13 residues long. V was trimmed by 2 bases and J by 3 bases, leaving 8 bases between them. Germline V gene data show CDR1 as GTSNPN and CDR2 as SVGIG (reference sequence). Here the CDR3 DNA reads TGTGCCTGGAGTAGGGGTATTGGAAACACCATATATTTT. Amino acid sequence: CAWSRGIGNTIYF.

The chain recombines TRBV9 with TRBJ2-5; TRBD1 is a possible D gene (6 bases). The CDR3 consists of 16 residues. V lost 0 bases and J 2 bases, leaving 14 bases between the germline ends. CDR1 and CDR2 (germline): SGDLS, YYNGEE. CDR3 coding DNA: TGTGCCAGCAGCGTAGGGGCAGGGGCCAGACAAGAGACCCAGTACTTC. Translated, it gives CASSVGAGARQETQYF. The full variable domain, in which reference TRBV9 and TRBJ2-5 provide the parts outside the CDR3, is DSGVTQTPKHLITATGQRVTLRCSPRSGDLSVYWYQQSLDQGLQFLIQYYNGEERAKGNILERFSAQQFPDLHSELNLSSLELGDSALYFCASSVGAGARQETQYFGPGTRLLVL.

The gene calls are TRBV5-1 and TRBJ1-4, with D tentatively TRBD1 (5 bases). Trimming stripped 0 bases from V and 12 bases from J, with 18 bases between. The CDR3 runs to 15 residues. Germline V gene sequence: CDR1 SGHRS, CDR2 YFSETQ. CDR3: CASSLGRQGVSELFF. CDR3 in DNA: TGCGCCAGCAGCTTGGGGCGGCAGGGCGTTTCGGAACTGTTTTTT.

This clone has only a few counts. CDR3 amino acids: CASSLYRGKTTNTGELFF. DNA of the CDR3: TGTGCCAGCAGCTTATATCGGGGTAAAACGACGAACACCGGGGAGCTGTTTTTT. V is TRBV11-2 and J is TRBJ2-2, with D perhaps matching TRBD2 (5 bases). Looked up from germline, CDR1 is SGHAT and CDR2 is FQNNGV. V was clipped by 2 bases and J by 0 bases, with 16 bases between them. The CDR3 consists of 18 residues.

V usage is TRBV7-9 and J usage is TRBJ1-2, with D maybe TRBD1 (6 bases). The V and J ends lost 0 bases and 2 bases respectively, with 7 bases between them. The V gene's germline CDR1 is SEHNR and CDR2 FQNEAQ (reference sequence). The CDR3 consists of 14 residues. Written as DNA, the CDR3 is TGTGCCAGCAGCTTAGCGCAGGGGAACTATGGCTACACCTTC. Amino acid sequence: CASSLAQGNYGYTF.

This clone came up once. This chain links TRBV13 with TRBJ1-4; 9 bases line up with TRBD1. The ends lost 7 bases at V and 8 bases at J; junction bases unmatched: 11. This CDR3 contains 15 residues. Per germline, CDR1 PRHDT and CDR2 FYEKMQ (reference sequence). CDR3 DNA sequence: TGTGCCAGCACGGTTCGGACAGGGGTCGGAGAAAAACTGTTTTTT. This translates into CASTVRTGVGEKLFF.

The chain has TRBV7-2 and TRBJ1-6, with a tentative D call TRBD1 (6 bases). Germline V gene lookup returns CDR1 SGHTA and CDR2 FQGNSA. The V gene lost 4 bases and the J gene lost 5 bases, with 21 bases spanning the gap. CDR3 length: 18 amino acids. The CDR3 nucleotides are TGTGCCAGCAGCTCAAGGGTGTTAGGGGGGGATAATAATTCACCCCTCCACTTT. Its translation: CASSSRVLGGDNNSPLHF.

J is TRBJ1-1 and V is TRBV10-1; 7 nucleotides align to TRBD1. Per germline, CDR1 WNHNN and CDR2 SYGVQD (reference sequence). Germline trimming cut 6 bases from V and 1 base from J; bases unmatched to any gene: 2. The CDR3 length is 13 residues. The DNA for the CDR3 is TGCGCCAGCAGGACAGGGCCGAACACTGAAGCTTTCTTT. This sequence encodes CASRTGPNTEAFF.

V gene TRBV5-4 combines with J gene TRBJ2-5; 7 bases line up with TRBD1. V shed 4 bases and J 1 base; nucleotides not matched to a gene: 7. The CDR3 totals 15 residues. Germline assignment: CDR1 SGHNT and CDR2 YYREEE (reference sequence). The CDR3 DNA reads as TGTGCCAGCAGCAGGCGACAGGGCCGCCAAGAGACCCAGTACTTC. Translating it yields CASSRRQGRQETQYF.

V and J are TRBV5-6 and TRBJ2-7; possible D gene TRBD1, 5 bases. The V and J ends lost 1 base and 0 bases respectively, with 11 bases between them. There are 15 residues in the CDR3. Germline loops: CDR1 SGHDT, CDR2 YYEEEE. The CDR3 loop is CASSLRQLSSYEQYF. CDR3 DNA: TGTGCCAGCAGCTTGAGACAGCTCAGCTCCTACGAGCAGTACTTC.

The chain joins TRBV7-3 to TRBJ2-1; 14 nucleotides line up with TRBD2. Losses at the gene ends were 0 bases for V and 6 bases for J; bases not matched to a gene: 13. The CDR3 has 20 amino acids. The V gene's germline CDR1 is SGHTA and CDR2 FQGTGA. CDR3 DNA: TGTGCCAGCAGCTTAACGGCAGATACTAGACTAGCGGGAGGGTCCAATGAGCAGTTCTTC. It specifies CASSLTADTRLAGGSNEQFF.

This clone has more than one count but fewer than ten. V gene TRBV19 combines with J gene TRBJ1-4; no firm D call. The germline gives CDR1 LNHDA, CDR2 SQIVND (reference sequence). This CDR3 comprises 15 residues. V lost 5 bases, J lost 0 bases, and 10 bases lay in between. The CDR3 sequence: CASSFRVATNEKLFF. CDR3 nucleotide sequence: TGTGCCAGTAGTTTTCGCGTCGCAACTAATGAAAAACTGTTTTTT.

The V and J genes are TRBV9 and TRBJ1-3, with TRBD1 identical over 12 bases. J lost 0 bases, V lost 3 bases, and 10 bases had no gene match. The CDR3 is 19 amino acids. The germline V gene has CDR1 SGDLS and CDR2 YYNGEE. CDR3: CASSASGTGGYFSGNTIYF. The CDR3 DNA reads TGTGCCAGCAGCGCTTCCGGGACAGGGGGCTACTTCTCTGGAAACACCATATATTTT.

The rearrangement uses TRBV5-1 and TRBJ2-3; 7 nucleotides line up with TRBD1. The V and J ends lost 3 bases and 3 bases, in that order; junction bases with no gene match: 13. There are 17 residues in the CDR3. Germline V lookup: CDR1 SGHRS, CDR2 YFSETQ. The CDR3 spells CASSSRELDRQTDTQYF. CDR3 DNA sequence: TGCGCCAGCAGCTCCAGAGAGTTGGACAGGCAGACAGATACGCAGTATTTT.

CDR3 residues: CSVNRQGNTEAFF. The CDR3 nucleotides are TGCAGCGTCAACCGACAGGGGAACACTGAAGCTTTCTTT. The chain is built from TRBV29-1 and TRBJ1-1; 7 nucleotides match TRBD1. V lost 6 bases and J lost 1; bases outside the gene matches: 5. CDR1 is SQVTM, CDR2 ANQGSEA, per germline. The CDR3 is 13 amino acids.

This clone was seen at least ten times. The chain links TRBV19 to TRBJ2-3; D unresolved. This CDR3 is 12 amino acids long. Germline-derived CDR1 and CDR2 are LNHDA and SQIVND (reference sequence). V was trimmed by 2 bases and J by 8 bases, leaving 8 bases between them. In DNA, the CDR3 is TGTGCCAGTAGTATATCGTTTAGTACGCAGTATTTT. This codes for CASSISFSTQYF.

This chain joins TRBV18 and TRBJ1-4; D may be TRBD1 (6 bases). CDR3 length equals 16 residues. Germline V lookup: CDR1 KGHSH, CDR2 LQKENI. V gave up 3 bases and J gave up 8 bases, with 19 bases separating them. The CDR3 loop reads CASSPILGGQREKLFF. The DNA of the CDR3 is TGTGCCAGCTCACCCATCCTCGGGGGGCAGAGGGAAAAACTGTTTTTT.

The chain combines TRBV15 with TRBJ2-7; weak D call: TRBD2 (6 bases). This CDR3 has 13 amino acids. CDR1 LNHNV and CDR2 YYDKDF come from the germline V gene (reference sequence). V was cut by 1 base and J by 6 bases, with 10 bases left in between. The CDR3 DNA reads TGTGCCACCAGCAGAGCCCCGGGAGCCGAGCAGTACTTC. Amino acid sequence: CATSRAPGAEQYF.

This chain uses TRBV19 with TRBJ2-1, with a tentative D call TRBD2 (6 bases). CDR3 length: 16 amino acids. V was cut by 4 bases and J by 2 bases, with 15 bases left in between. The germline gives CDR1 LNHDA, CDR2 SQIVND (reference sequence). The CDR3 protein is CASSRVGRDPYNEQFF. The DNA of the CDR3 is TGTGCCAGTAGTAGGGTTGGGCGGGACCCCTACAATGAGCAGTTCTTC.